This T cell receptor (beta chain) was retrieved from a study of CD8 T cells in Susac syndrome. A quantity of about 0.5 to 1 ug RNA underwent reverse transcription using random hexamers. TCRdb re-called the immunoSEQ multiplex PCR reads through MiXCR, storing one row per CDR3 protein. The table shows about 250,000 distinct CDR3 sequences, with just over 90% occurring only once. The study sequenced TCR beta in blood CD8+ and CD4+ T cells. TEMRA cells were enriched by FACS, while CD8+ and CD4+ T cells were obtained through a negative isolation that was performed magnetically. Germline trimming cut 5 bases from V and 6 bases from J; bases unmatched to any gene: 7. CDR1 is SGHVS, CDR2 FQNEAQ, per germline. This CDR3 has 14 amino acids.

The TCR sequence derives from a human donor with multiple sclerosis. Sequencing was carried out using CD4+ T cells from PBMCs. The rearrangement links TRBV7-8 to TRBJ2-3, with TRBD2 matching over 8 bases. The CDR3 region has the DNA TGTGCCAGCAGCCCCGGGACTAGGATTGATACGCAGTATTTT. This codes for CASSPGTRIDTQYF.